The source of this T cell receptor beta chain is a study of shared clonotypes between healthy human individuals. Broader study findings: Although depth was large, rarefaction showed that sequencing of the sorted subsets was incomplete.

This CDR3 is built from 13 residues. Trimming left V 5 bases short and J 5 bases short, with 10 bases between. Germline CDR1 and CDR2: MNHNY and SVGAGI (reference sequence). As concerns this clone: Antigen specificity is unknown.

Using immunoSEQ multiplex PCR, the repertoire was profiled, and TCRdb retains in-frame clones only, with some absent. The repertoire holds 2 million to 2.5 million clones, with around 95% as singletons. Donors were Caucasian adults residing in Nashville, Tennessee, USA. The genes are TRBV6-6 and TRBJ2-4, with D perhaps TRBD2 (5 bases). This receptor was identified in a man between 18 and 29 years old in good health. The sample was naive CD4+ T cells sorted from blood. Subset: CD45RA+ positively selected. CDR3 in amino acids: CASSAPGENIQYF. CDR3 nucleotides: TGTGCCAGCAGTGCCCCCGGGGAAAACATTCAGTACTTC.